What follows is one TCR beta chain and its context. Antigen: not known. Baseline, cycle 4 day 1, and cycle 7 day 1 were the blood sampling points. Profiling relied on immunoSEQ multiplex PCR, and the TCRdb table lists in-frame clones only, not all of them. The table lists under 100,000 clones, roughly 92% of them singletons. These data originate in a study of OX40 agonist ivuxolimab in advanced cancers. Study at large: With ivuxolimab, an agonistic anti-OX40 (CD134) antibody, patients were treated.

With 4 bases removed from V and 4 bases from J, the gap between germline ends came to 18 bases. CDR1 is SGDLS and CDR2 is YYNGEE in the germline V gene. The CDR3 runs to 16 residues. Findings of the study overall: The CD4+ and CD8+ T cells in the blood had expanded clonally by week 6 at 0.1 to 3.0 mg/kg.

The sample here was CD4+ or CD8+ T cells sorted from blood, taken in a trial of the OX40 agonist ivuxolimab. The TCR comes from an adult with an advanced solid tumor such as melanoma, head and neck, liver or kidney cancer. This chain links TRBV9 with TRBJ2-1, with D unresolved. CDR3 sequence (DNA): TGTGCCAGCAGCCCGCCGACGGGCTCCAGTTACAATGAGCAGTTCTTC. It translates to CASSPPTGSSYNEQFF.